These 2 T cell receptor beta chains came from one sample sequenced in a study of blood T cell repertoires in COVID-19. Data came from immunoSEQ multiplex PCR; TCRdb stores just in-frame clones and leaves some out. The sample records approximately 250,000 clones, 91% being singletons. The material sequenced was PBMCs or T cells enriched from blood (not recorded which). These receptors were obtained from a man aged 35-49 years who had been exposed to COVID-19.

This clone was seen more than once but under ten times. The CDR3 reads CASTPGTDLNYGYTF. CDR3 DNA: TGTGCCAGCACCCCGGGGACAGACCTTAACTATGGCTACACCTTC. The V and J genes are TRBV9 and TRBJ1-2; 7 bases agree with TRBD1. From germline, CDR1 is SGDLS and CDR2 YYNGEE. V dropped 6 bases and J dropped 1; count of bases not matched to a gene: 9. The CDR3 is made up of 15 amino acids.

The rearrangement joins TRBV3-1 (or the pseudogene TRBV3-2) to TRBJ2-3; 8 bases match TRBD2. The CDR3 loop spans 17 amino acids. Trimming removed 1 base from V and 2 bases from J; junction bases left unmatched: 8. Germline CDR1 and CDR2: LGHDT and YNNKEL (reference sequence). The CDR3 spells CASSQGRASGPTDTQYF. The CDR3, as DNA: TGTGCCAGCAGCCAAGGAAGGGCTAGCGGGCCCACAGATACGCAGTATTTT.